The 19 T cell receptor beta chains below all came from one sample that was sequenced in a study of CD8 T cell repertoires and HIV-1 epitope variants. Generated by immunoSEQ multiplex PCR, the TCRdb table keeps only in-frame clones and is missing some. The table has roughly 100,000 clones, approximately 70% seen once. The material sequenced was uncultured baseline CD8+ T cells from peripheral blood mononuclear cells (PBMCs). Receptor source: a male donor with HIV.

V gene TRBV5-4 combines with J gene TRBJ2-7; TRBD2 agrees at 12 bases. With 4 bases clipped from V and 7 bases from J, the junction kept 15 bases outside the gene matches. CDR3 size: 17 residues. CDR1 is SGHNT and CDR2 is YYREEE in the germline V gene (reference sequence). CDR3 DNA sequence: TGTGCCAGCAGCCTTGGCACTACTAGCGGGAGGACCGTAGAGCAGTACTTC. Its protein product is CASSLGTTSGRTVEQYF.

V and J are TRBV7-3 and TRBJ1-6; a weak D match, TRBD1 (5 bases). The CDR3 runs 15 residues. From germline, CDR1 is SGHTA and CDR2 FQGTGA. V shed 4 bases and J shed 8 bases, with 15 bases lying between them. Written as DNA, the CDR3 is TGTGCCAGCAGCTCGACCGGGAGAGGGGATTCACCCCTCCACTTT. This translates into CASSSTGRGDSPLHF.

The chain combines TRBV30 with TRBJ2-5; 9 nucleotides agree with TRBD2. CDR1 is GTSNPN and CDR2 is SVGIG in the germline V gene (reference sequence). J was trimmed by 3 bases and V by 0 bases; bases with no gene match: 11. The CDR3 covers 17 residues. The CDR3: CAWSVRLWVAGEETQYF. In nucleotides, the CDR3 is TGTGCCTGGAGTGTACGGTTATGGGTAGCGGGGGAAGAGACCCAGTACTTC.

This clone appeared once. This chain connects TRBV7-2 to TRBJ2-1; tentative D call: TRBD2 (6 bases). The CDR3 has 15 amino acids. From germline, CDR1 is SGHTA and CDR2 FQGNSA. Trimming shortened V by 5 bases and J by 7 bases, and 18 bases separated the two germline ends. The CDR3 loop reads CASSRRDSKTNEQFF. CDR3 DNA: TGTGCCAGCAGCCGCCGGGACTCGAAGACGAATGAGCAGTTCTTC.

This chain uses TRBV5-6 with TRBJ1-4; tentative D call: TRBD1 (6 bases). The CDR3 is 13 residues long. CDR1 is SGHDT, CDR2 YYEEEE, per germline. Trimming took 4 bases from V and 7 from J, leaving 11 bases between them. The CDR3 DNA is TGTGCCAGCAGCAAGGGGGGCGGTGAAAAACTGTTTTTT. It specifies CASSKGGGEKLFF.

Here the CDR3 reads CASSLEVAGGTDTQYF. CDR3 nucleotide sequence: TGCGCCAGCAGCTTGGAAGTAGCGGGAGGCACAGATACGCAGTATTTT. The chain recombines TRBV5-1 with TRBJ2-3; 9 positions match TRBD2. This CDR3 is 16 amino acids long. Germline V CDR1 and CDR2: SGHRS, YFSETQ. With 0 bases clipped from V and 1 base from J, the junction kept 3 bases outside the gene matches. Full variable domain (rest looked up from reference TRBV5-1 and TRBJ2-3): KAGVTQTPRYLIKTRGQQVTLSCSPISGHRSVSWYQQTPGQGLQFLFEYFSETQRNKGNFPGRFSGRQFSNSRSEMNVSTLELGDSALYLCASSLEVAGGTDTQYFGPGTRLTVL.

The genes are TRBV29-1 and TRBJ1-1; D remains unclear. The length of the CDR3 is 13 residues. Germline V gene data show CDR1 as SQVTM and CDR2 as ANQGSEA. Trimming removed 5 bases from V and 2 bases from J, with 12 bases in between. The DNA for the CDR3 is TGCAGCGTTTCATCGTTGGCCAACACTGAAGCTTTCTTT. As protein: CSVSSLANTEAFF.

The chain couples TRBV27 to TRBJ2-1; D is unresolved. The CDR3 is made up of 16 amino acids. The V and J ends lost 9 bases and 7 bases respectively, with 25 bases between them. The germline CDR1 and CDR2 sequences are MNHEY and SMNVEV (reference sequence). The CDR3, as DNA: TGTGCCAGTTCAGAACGCAAACAGCTCAGATTTAATGAGCAGTTCTTC. It translates to CASSERKQLRFNEQFF.

This chain uses TRBV6-6 with TRBJ2-1; D might be TRBD1 (5 bases). Germline-derived CDR1 and CDR2 are MNHNY and SVGAGI (reference sequence). V was pared by 0 bases and J by 5 bases, with 5 bases between. The CDR3 sequence is 13 residues long. CDR3 DNA: TGTGCCAGCAGTTACTCCAGGGACAATGAGCAGTTCTTC. It codes for CASSYSRDNEQFF.

The V gene is TRBV5-1, the J gene TRBJ2-1; 15 nucleotides line up with TRBD2. CDR1 is SGHRS, CDR2 YFSETQ, per germline. The CDR3 totals 16 residues. J gave up 9 bases and V 4 bases, and 8 bases lay outside the gene matches. The CDR3 DNA is TGCGCCAGCAGCCCCCCTTGGGGACTAGCGGGGGGTGAGCAGTTCTTC. Translated: CASSPPWGLAGGEQFF.

The V gene is TRBV27, the J gene TRBJ2-1, with 8 positions matching TRBD2. V was pared by 7 bases and J by 6 bases, with 8 bases of the junction left unmatched. CDR1 MNHEY and CDR2 SMNVEV come from the germline V gene (reference sequence). The CDR3 contains 14 residues. The CDR3 reads CASTPSGSGNEQFF. CDR3 nucleotides: TGTGCCAGCACCCCGAGCGGGAGCGGCAATGAGCAGTTCTTC.

This chain uses TRBV28 with TRBJ2-1; the D gene is possibly TRBD2 (5 bases). Looked up from germline, CDR1 is MDHEN and CDR2 is SYDVKM. With 8 bases removed from V and 8 bases from J, the gap between germline ends came to 19 bases. CDR3 size: 14 residues. The DNA for the CDR3 is TGTGCCAGCGGTGGAGAGACTATGGGCTATGAGCAGTTCTTC. Amino acid sequence: CASGGETMGYEQFF.

This chain uses TRBV18 with TRBJ2-3; D possibly corresponds to TRBD1 (6 bases). The length of the CDR3 is 16 residues. Germline CDR1 KGHSH, CDR2 LQKENI. Trimming took 3 bases from V and 0 from J, leaving 13 bases between them. CDR3 sequence: CASSPAGGRSTDTQYF. CDR3 DNA: TGTGCCAGCTCACCGGCTGGGGGCCGCAGCACAGATACGCAGTATTTT.

The DNA of the CDR3 is TGTGCCAGCAGTTACGGGGCCTCGAGCACTGAAGCTTTCTTT. Translating it yields CASSYGASSTEAFF. The chain couples TRBV6-6 to TRBJ1-1, with D possibly being TRBD1 (5 bases). Germline V gene data show CDR1 as MNHNY and CDR2 as SVGAGI (reference sequence). Trimming pared 2 bases from V and 4 bases from J, leaving 11 bases between. This CDR3 has 14 residues.

J is TRBJ2-7 and V is TRBV6-6, with D perhaps being TRBD1 or TRBD2 (5 bases each). The germline gives CDR1 MNHNY, CDR2 SVGAGI (reference sequence). The CDR3 consists of 14 residues. Trimming took 8 bases from V and 2 from J, leaving 16 bases between them. CDR3: CASGNRDPTYEQYF. The CDR3 nucleotides read TGTGCCAGCGGGAACCGGGACCCAACCTACGAGCAGTACTTC.

This clone was observed a handful of times. This chain's CDR3 is CASRIEYSNQPQHF. The CDR3, as DNA: TGTGCCAGCAGAATTGAGTATAGCAATCAGCCCCAGCATTTT. The gene calls are TRBV28 and TRBJ1-5; D is uncertain. The V end lost 6 bases, the J end lost 0 bases, and 9 bases lay between the germline ends. The CDR3 covers 14 residues. Germline values: CDR1 MDHEN, CDR2 SYDVKM.

This clone was recorded once. The V call is TRBV6-5, the J call TRBJ1-4, with a possible D match to TRBD1 (5 bases). The CDR3 extends over 15 amino acids. Germline V gene data show CDR1 as MNHEY and CDR2 as SVGAGI. Trimming took off 5 bases at V and 0 bases at J, with 10 bases between the two ends. The CDR3 DNA is TGTGCCAGCAGTACCGGACAAGCAACTAATGAAAAACTGTTTTTT. This encodes CASSTGQATNEKLFF.

This chain uses TRBV5-1 with TRBJ1-1; 8 bases fit TRBD1. The CDR3 is made up of 16 amino acids. V was clipped by 2 bases and J by 5 bases; unmatched bases: 11. CDR1 is SGHRS and CDR2 is YFSETQ in the germline V gene. As DNA, the CDR3 is TGCGCCAGCAGCTTCCAAGGACAGGGTCGATTTACTGAAGCTTTCTTT. Protein product: CASSFQGQGRFTEAFF.

The chain recombines TRBV5-4 with TRBJ2-1; 7 nucleotides match TRBD1. The trim removed 4 bases at V and 1 base at J, leaving 11 bases unmatched. CDR1 is SGHNT, CDR2 YYREEE, per germline (reference sequence). CDR3 size: 17 residues. As DNA, the CDR3 is TGTGCCAGCAGCCGAACACAGGGGTGGGAATCCTACAATGAGCAGTTCTTC. This gives the protein CASSRTQGWESYNEQFF.